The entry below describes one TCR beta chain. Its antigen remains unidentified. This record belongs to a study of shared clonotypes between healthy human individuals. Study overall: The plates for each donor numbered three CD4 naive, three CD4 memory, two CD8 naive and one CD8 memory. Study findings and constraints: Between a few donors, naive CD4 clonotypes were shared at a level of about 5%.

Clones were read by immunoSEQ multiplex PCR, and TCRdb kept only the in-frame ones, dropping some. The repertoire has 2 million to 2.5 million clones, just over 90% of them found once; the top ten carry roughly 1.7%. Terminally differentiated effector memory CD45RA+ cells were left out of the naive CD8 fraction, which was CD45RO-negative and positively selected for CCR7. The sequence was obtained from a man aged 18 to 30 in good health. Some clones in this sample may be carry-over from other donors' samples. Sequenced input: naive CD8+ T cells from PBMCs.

This CDR3 is CASSWVSGRNTGELFF. In nucleotides, the CDR3 is TGTGCCAGCAGTTGGGTTAGCGGGAGGAACACCGGGGAGCTGTTTTTT. J is TRBJ2-2 and V is TRBV28; 9 bases are shared with TRBD2. Germline lookup yields CDR1 MDHEN and CDR2 SYDVKM. The CDR3 spans 16 residues. Trimming took 4 bases from V and 1 from J; bases not matched to a gene: 4.